This entry concerns a single TCR beta chain. Its antigen target is currently unknown. No much larger clone exists at a distance of one base, and base qualities are not known. Preparation of the library involved the immunoSEQ multiplex PCR assay. TCRdb stores this immuneACCESS table with in-frame sequences only. Part of the clones is absent; in the studies checked, under half of the shortfall reflects unresolved V genes, and no reason is known for the rest. Counted in this sample were some 70,000 clones; roughly 92% of them appeared once. The top ten hold less than 4% of the sample. The record originates from a study of T cell changes during pregnancy in multiple sclerosis (dated by TCRdb to the late 2010s). As for the study more broadly: In women with multiple sclerosis, the researchers looked at how the T cell repertoire shifted as pregnancy progressed.

CDR1 and CDR2 are read off the germline V gene as SGHDT and YYEEEE. Unmatched junction bases come to 8, with V trimmed by 3 bases and J by 8 bases. From the cysteine through the phenylalanine, the CDR3 covers 15 amino acids. Just CDR3 DNA is preserved here, 45 bases in frame from base 1. The chain is made from TRBV5-6 and TRBJ2-1; TRBD2 fits 10 bases in the junction. The input for sequencing was CD8+ T cells from peripheral blood mononuclear cells, taken in the third trimester of pregnancy. This receptor was taken from a female donor in good health, enrolled as a control in a pregnancy study. In nucleotides, the sequence is TGTGCCAGCAGCTCAGGAGCGGGGGGGCCTTATGAGCAGTTCTTC. Translation gives CASSSGAGGPYEQFF.